The present TCR beta chain was sequenced within a study of CD8 T cells in ankylosing spondylitis. General observations from the study: It appeared that ankylosing spondylitis blood was characterized by a TCR beta motif of several highly homologous variants. Disease-associated clones were CD8+ and fairly uncommon in peripheral blood.

Note on this clonotype: As yet, its antigen is unknown. One end of the junction is discordant with germline, which a read error may explain.

The CDR3 has 15 residues. CDR1 and CDR2 (germline): SGHTA, FQGNSA. Quantitative 5'-RACE was performed with molecular barcodes, and it yielded the TCR beta libraries. TCRdb reprocessed the 5' RACE reads with MiXCR, giving one entry per CDR3 protein. The data contain over 600,000 distinct CDR3 sequences, about 20% of them seen just once; the ten biggest clones take up around a fifth. The chain couples TRBV7-2 to TRBJ2-5, with a possible D match to TRBD2 (5 bases). The receptor was derived from a male donor with ankylosing spondylitis. Sequenced: blood, either unsorted or a sorted T cell fraction (not recorded which). CDR3 sequence (DNA): TGTGTCAGCAGCTTCGGATTTCTCCCGGGGGAGACCCAGTACTTC. This encodes CVSSFGFLPGETQYF. The full variable domain, completed using reference TRBV7-2 and TRBJ2-5, is GAGVSQSPSNKVTEKGKDVELRCDPISGHTALYWYRQSLGQGLEFLIYFQGNSAPDKSGLPSDRFSAERTGGSVSTLTIQRTQQEDSAVYLCVSSFGFLPGETQYFGPGTRLLVL.